A selection of T cell receptor beta chains follows, all from one sample in a study of T cell responses to AZD1222 COVID-19 vaccine. The assay was immunoSEQ multiplex PCR, and TCRdb's table has in-frame clones only and misses some. Here the sample spans some 160,000 clones, more than 75% being singletons. The sequenced sample was peripheral blood, obtained 28 days after the second AZD1222 dose. The receptors were gathered from an adult who received the AZD1222 COVID-19 vaccine. CDR3s include the opening cysteine and the closing phenylalanine or tryptophan. The order of the fields is V gene, D gene, clone size, J gene, CDR3 DNA, CDR3 protein. The D gene is left open where the match is weak. Some rows mark clone size as missing; the rest say once, few, many or name a class of expanded clone.

TRBV5-1,NA,NA,TRBJ2-1,TGCGCCAGCAGCTCTGGAGGGGCTTACAATGAGCAGTTCTTC,CASSSGGAYNEQFF
TRBV29-1,TRBD1,NA,TRBJ1-2,TGCAGCGTTGAAGGGCGTGGGACAGGGTGGGACTATGGCTACACCTTC,CSVEGRGTGWDYGYTF
TRBV6-5,NA,NA,TRBJ1-1,TGTGCCAGCAGTTACGGAATCCTCGGGAACACTGAAGCTTTCTTT,CASSYGILGNTEAFF
TRBV10-1,NA,NA,TRBJ2-7,TGCGCCAGCAGTGAGCGACGGGGTAGGTCGGAGCAGTACTTC,CASSERRGRSEQYF
TRBV3-1/TRBV3-2,NA,NA,TRBJ2-5,TGTGCCAGCAGCCAAGCCAGGGAGACGGGCCCCCTCCAAGAGACCCAGTACTTC,CASSQARETGPLQETQYF
TRBV9,TRBD2,NA,TRBJ2-3,TGTGCCAGCAGCCTCCGACTAGCGGGGGGCGGGGCAGATACGCAGTATTTT,CASSLRLAGGGADTQYF
TRBV15,NA,NA,TRBJ2-3,TGTGCCACCAGCCTAGCGCTCGGGGACACAGATACGCAGTATTTT,CATSLALGDTDTQYF
TRBV3-1/TRBV3-2,TRBD1,NA,TRBJ1-5,TGTGCCAGCAGCCAAGGGGGGACAGGCGGGACTCAGCCCCAGCATTTT,CASSQGGTGGTQPQHF
TRBV18,NA,NA,TRBJ2-2,TGTGCCAGCTCACCGATGGGGGGAATGTCCGGGGAGCTGTTTTTT,CASSPMGGMSGELFF
TRBV19,NA,once,TRBJ1-6,TGTGCCAGTAGTCAGGGAGGCTTTGGTTCACCCCTCCACTTT,CASSQGGFGSPLHF
TRBV5-1,NA,NA,TRBJ1-5,TGCGCCAGCAGCTTGGCAGGGAATCAGCCCCAGCATTTT,CASSLAGNQPQHF
TRBV12-3/TRBV12-4,NA,NA,TRBJ1-5,TGTGCCAGCAGTTGGGATTCTAATCAGCCCCAGCATTTT,CASSWDSNQPQHF
TRBV5-4,NA,few,TRBJ2-2,TGTGCCAGCAGCTCCCCGACTAGTTTCACCGGGGAGCTGTTTTTT,CASSSPTSFTGELFF
TRBV7-2,TRBD1,NA,TRBJ1-6,TGTGCCAGCAGCTTAAGGACAGGGGATGGTTCACCCCTCCACTTT,CASSLRTGDGSPLHF
TRBV7-9,NA,NA,TRBJ1-5,TGTGCCAGCAGCTCCGGAAGTCAGCCCCAGCATTTT,CASSSGSQPQHF
TRBV7-8,NA,NA,TRBJ2-7,TGTGCCAGCAGCTCAGGGAGGAGCCTTCACTCCTACGAGCAGTACTTC,CASSSGRSLHSYEQYF
TRBV5-1,NA,NA,TRBJ1-1,TGCGCCAGCAGCTTGTTTGGGGGGCCAGCTACTGAAGCTTTCTTT,CASSLFGGPATEAFF
TRBV7-6,NA,NA,TRBJ1-3,TGTGCCAGCAGCCTCTCCCCATTTGGGGGGACCTCTGGAAACACCATATATTTT,CASSLSPFGGTSGNTIYF
TRBV11-2,NA,NA,TRBJ1-4,TGTGCCAGCAGCTTAGATCCCGCCAGGGAAGAATTTAATGAAAAACTGTTTTTT,CASSLDPAREEFNEKLFF
TRBV9,NA,NA,TRBJ1-2,TGTGCCAGCAGCCCGGTGGCAGTGTCTAACTATGGCTACACCTTC,CASSPVAVSNYGYTF
TRBV7-2,TRBD1,NA,TRBJ1-6,TGTGCCAGCAGCTTTCCGGGACAGGGAAATAATTCACCCCTCCACTTT,CASSFPGQGNNSPLHF
TRBV3-1/TRBV3-2,NA,NA,TRBJ1-1,TGTGCCAGCAACCAGAGGGGAGGGGGTACTGAAGCTTTCTTT,CASNQRGGGTEAFF
TRBV20-1,NA,once,TRBJ1-2,TGCAGTGCTCTGGACTTATATGGCTACACCTTC,CSALDLYGYTF
TRBV7-2,NA,NA,TRBJ2-3,TGTGCCAGCAGCTTATTAGGGGGCACAGATACGCAGTATTTT,CASSLLGGTDTQYF
TRBV11-2,TRBD1,few,TRBJ2-2,TGTGCCAGCACCAGGGGGACAGGGGACACCGGGGAGCTGTTTTTT,CASTRGTGDTGELFF
TRBV6-1,NA,NA,TRBJ2-1,TGTGCCAGCAGTGAACCGGGGGCCGGTAACAATGAGCAGTTCTTC,CASSEPGAGNNEQFF
TRBV14,NA,once,TRBJ1-1,TGTGCCAGCAGCCAGACACCGAACACTGAAGCTTTCTTT,CASSQTPNTEAFF
TRBV5-1,NA,NA,TRBJ1-5,TGCGCCAGCAGCCCCCCTTTACGTCGTCGCGGCGGCAATCAGCCCCAGCATTTT,CASSPPLRRRGGNQPQHF
TRBV27,NA,NA,TRBJ1-4,TGTGCCAGCAGTTCTGTGGGTAGAGAAAAACTGTTTTTT,CASSSVGREKLFF
TRBV6-6,NA,NA,TRBJ2-3,TGTGCCAGCAGTTTGGGGGAGTTGGCAGATACGCAGTATTTT,CASSLGELADTQYF
TRBV5-6,TRBD2,NA,TRBJ2-7,TGTGCCAGCAGAGGACTAGCGGGAGCCCCCTACGAGCAGTACTTC,CASRGLAGAPYEQYF
TRBV7-2,TRBD2,NA,TRBJ2-7,TGTGCCAGCAGCTTAGGTTCCAGCGGGAGCCCCTACGAGCAGTACTTC,CASSLGSSGSPYEQYF
TRBV5-1,NA,NA,TRBJ1-4,TGCGCCAGCAGCCCAGGGACGACTAATGAAAAACTGTTTTTT,CASSPGTTNEKLFF
TRBV15,NA,NA,TRBJ2-2,TGTGCCACCAGCAGAGATTGGGGCGGGGAGCTGTTTTTT,CATSRDWGGELFF
TRBV2,NA,once,TRBJ1-3,TGTGCCTCGGCCGAGGACGGAAACACCATATATTTT,CASAEDGNTIYF
TRBV7-8,TRBD1,NA,TRBJ1-5,TGTGCCAGCAGCTTGGCCACAGACAGGGGCCTCTATAGCAATCAGCCCCAGCATTTT,CASSLATDRGLYSNQPQHF
TRBV6-2/TRBV6-3,NA,NA,TRBJ1-5,TGTGCCAGCAGTTGGCAGGGTGATCAGCCCCAGCATTTT,CASSWQGDQPQHF
TRBV20-1,TRBD1,once,TRBJ1-1,TGCAGTGCTAGTCTTACTACAGGGGCTGAAGCTTTCTTT,CSASLTTGAEAFF
TRBV15,NA,NA,TRBJ2-3,TGTGCCACCAGCAGAGGTACACAGGGACCCGAGCGGCCTTGGACAGATACGCAGTATTTT,CATSRGTQGPERPWTDTQYF
TRBV6-5,TRBD1,NA,TRBJ2-2,TGTGCCAGCAGCCCAGACAGGGCGAACACCGGGGAGCTGTTTTTT,CASSPDRANTGELFF
TRBV5-4,NA,NA,TRBJ2-7,TGTGCCAGCAGCTTGGGACCGGCCTACGAGCAGTACTTC,CASSLGPAYEQYF